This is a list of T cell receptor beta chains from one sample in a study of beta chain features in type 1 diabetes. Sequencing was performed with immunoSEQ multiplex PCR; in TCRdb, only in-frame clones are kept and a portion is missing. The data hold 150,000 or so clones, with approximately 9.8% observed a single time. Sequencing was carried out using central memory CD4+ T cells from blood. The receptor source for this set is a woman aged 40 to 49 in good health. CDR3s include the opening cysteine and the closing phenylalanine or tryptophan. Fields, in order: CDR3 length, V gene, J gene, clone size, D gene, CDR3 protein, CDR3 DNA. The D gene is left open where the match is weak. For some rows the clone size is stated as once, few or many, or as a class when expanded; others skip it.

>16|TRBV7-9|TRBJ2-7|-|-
CASSQPNRDRFGEQYF
TGTGCCAGCAGCCAGCCCAACAGGGATAGGTTCGGAGAGCAGTACTTC
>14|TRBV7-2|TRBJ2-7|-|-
CASSPSSGDYEQYF
TGTGCCAGCAGCCCAAGTAGCGGAGACTACGAGCAGTACTTC
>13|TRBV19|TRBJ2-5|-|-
CASSINRRETQYF
TGTGCCAGTAGTATTAACAGGAGAGAGACCCAGTACTTC
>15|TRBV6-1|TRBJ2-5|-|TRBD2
CASSSAAGLQETQYF
TGTGCCAGCAGTTCCGCAGCGGGGCTCCAAGAGACCCAGTACTTC
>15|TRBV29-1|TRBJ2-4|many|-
CSVSLQRLAKNIQYF
TGCAGCGTTAGCCTGCAGCGACTAGCCAAAAACATTCAGTACTTC
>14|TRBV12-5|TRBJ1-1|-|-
CASGYSGWSTEAFF
TGTGCTAGTGGGTACTCAGGGTGGAGCACTGAAGCTTTCTTT
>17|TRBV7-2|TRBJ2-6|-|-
CASSRAGASSGANVLTF
TGTGCCAGCAGCCGTGCGGGGGCCTCCTCTGGGGCCAACGTCCTGACTTTC
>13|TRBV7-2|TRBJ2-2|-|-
CASSLAQAGELFF
TGTGCCAGCAGCTTAGCGCAGGCCGGGGAGCTGTTTTTT
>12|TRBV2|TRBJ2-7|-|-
CASQDSSYEQYF
TGTGCCAGCCAGGACAGCTCCTACGAGCAGTACTTC
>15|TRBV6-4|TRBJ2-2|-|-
CASSPGTFLTGELFF
TGTGCCAGCAGTCCCGGGACATTTCTCACCGGGGAGCTGTTTTTT
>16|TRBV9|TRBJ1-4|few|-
CASSVAPQATNEKLFF
TGTGCCAGCAGCGTAGCTCCACAGGCAACTAATGAAAAACTGTTTTTT
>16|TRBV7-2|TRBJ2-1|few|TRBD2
CASSPRASSGINEQFF
TGTGCCAGCAGCCCCCGGGCGTCTAGCGGGATCAATGAGCAGTTCTTC
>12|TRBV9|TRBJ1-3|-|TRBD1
CASSPSDRVIYF
TGTGCCAGCAGCCCCTCAGACAGGGTCATATATTTT
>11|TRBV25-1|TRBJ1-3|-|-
CASSSQNTIYF
TGTGCCAGCAGTAGCCAAAACACCATATATTTT
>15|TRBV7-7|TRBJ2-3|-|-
CASSPTGHSTDTQYF
TGTGCTAGCAGCCCAACGGGACATTCCACAGATACGCAGTATTTT
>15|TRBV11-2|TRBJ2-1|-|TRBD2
CASSRGLASYNEQFF
TGTGCCAGCAGCCGGGGACTAGCATCCTACAATGAGCAGTTCTTC
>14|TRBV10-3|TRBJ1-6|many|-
CATRANSYNSPLHF
TGTGCCACCAGAGCGAACTCCTATAATTCACCCCTCCACTTT
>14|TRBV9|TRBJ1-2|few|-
CASSEGTLRRGYTF
TGTGCCAGCAGCGAGGGGACACTTCGACGAGGCTACACCTTC
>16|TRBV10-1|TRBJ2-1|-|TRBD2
CASRTSGGISYNEQFF
TGCGCCAGTAGGACTAGCGGGGGAATCTCCTACAATGAGCAGTTCTTC
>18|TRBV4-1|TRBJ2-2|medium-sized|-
CASSPDSWTTQTPGELFF
TGCGCCAGCAGCCCCGACTCGTGGACAACCCAAACCCCCGGGGAGCTGTTTTTT
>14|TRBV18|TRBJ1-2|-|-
CASSPNPGGEGYTF
TGTGCCAGCTCACCTAATCCCGGGGGAGAGGGCTACACCTTC
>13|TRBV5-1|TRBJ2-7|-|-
CASSAHREYEQYF
TGCGCCAGCAGCGCTCACAGGGAATACGAGCAGTACTTC
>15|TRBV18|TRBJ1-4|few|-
CASSPRGGANEKLFF
TGTGCCAGCTCACCCCGGGGGGGAGCTAATGAAAAACTGTTTTTT
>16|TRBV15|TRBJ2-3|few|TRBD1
CATSRVLGQGPDTQYF
TGTGCCACCAGCAGAGTACTGGGACAGGGTCCAGATACGCAGTATTTT
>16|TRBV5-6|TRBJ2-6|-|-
CASSLEISSGANVLTF
TGTGCCAGCAGCTTGGAGATCAGCTCTGGGGCCAACGTCCTGACTTTC
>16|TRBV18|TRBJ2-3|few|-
CASSNSRGGRTDTQYF
TGTGCCAGCTCTAACTCGCGGGGCGGACGCACAGATACGCAGTATTTT
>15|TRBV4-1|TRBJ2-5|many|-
CASSLSLAPQETQYF
TGCGCCAGCAGCCTTTCACTAGCCCCACAAGAGACCCAGTACTTC
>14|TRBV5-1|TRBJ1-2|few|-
CASTSTGTNYGYTF
TGCGCCAGCACCTCGACGGGGACTAACTATGGCTACACCTTC
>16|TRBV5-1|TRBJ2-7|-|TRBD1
CASSSIPPGAGGEQYF
TGCGCCAGCAGCTCGATCCCACCTGGGGCAGGGGGCGAGCAGTACTTC
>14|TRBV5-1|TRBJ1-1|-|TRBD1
CASSRQGSNTEAFF
TGCGCCAGCAGTAGACAGGGATCGAACACTGAAGCTTTCTTT
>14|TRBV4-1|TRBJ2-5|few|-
CASSQVEDQETQYF
TGCGCCAGCAGCCAAGTGGAGGACCAAGAGACCCAGTACTTC
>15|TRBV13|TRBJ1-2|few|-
CASSLGRTEEYGYTF
TGTGCCAGCAGCTTAGGCAGGACAGAAGAATATGGCTACACCTTC
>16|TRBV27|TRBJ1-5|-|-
CASSTYSLQGKQPQHF
TGTGCCAGCAGCACTTACAGCCTCCAGGGCAAGCAGCCCCAGCATTTT
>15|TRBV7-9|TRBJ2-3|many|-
CASSLVSGSTDTQYF
TGTGCCAGCAGCTTAGTATCTGGCAGCACAGATACGCAGTATTTT
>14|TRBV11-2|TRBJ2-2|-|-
CASSRDRKTGELFF
TGTGCCAGCAGCCGTGACAGGAAGACCGGGGAGCTGTTTTTT
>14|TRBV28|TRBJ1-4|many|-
CASSLSGGIRKLFF
TGTGCCAGCAGTTTATCCGGAGGCATAAGGAAACTGTTTTTT
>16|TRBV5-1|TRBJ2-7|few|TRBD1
CASSPGTGGLNYEQYF
TGCGCCAGCAGCCCCGGGACAGGGGGCCTCAACTACGAGCAGTACTTC
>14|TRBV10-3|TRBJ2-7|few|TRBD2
CAIRPGGVDNEQYF
TGTGCCATCAGACCGGGGGGGGTAGATAACGAGCAGTACTTC
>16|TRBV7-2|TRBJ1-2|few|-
CASSSLQRGSGYGYTF
TGTGCCAGCAGCTCCCTACAAAGGGGGTCTGGCTATGGCTACACCTTC
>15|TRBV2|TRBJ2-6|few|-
CASTLGGSGANVLTF
TGTGCCAGCACCCTAGGGGGCTCTGGGGCCAACGTCCTGACTTTC
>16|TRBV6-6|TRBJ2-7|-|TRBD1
CASSLGQGQRMNEQYF
TGTGCCAGCAGCCTAGGACAGGGCCAAAGGATGAACGAGCAGTACTTC
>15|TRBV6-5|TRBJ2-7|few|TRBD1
CASSRKGQLYYEQYF
TGTGCCAGCAGCCGCAAGGGACAGCTTTACTACGAGCAGTACTTC
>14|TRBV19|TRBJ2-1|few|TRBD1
CASNDRQGRNEQFF
TGTGCCAGTAACGACCGACAGGGGCGCAATGAGCAGTTCTTC